The 5 T cell receptor beta chains below were found in one sample sequenced in a study of blood T cell repertoires in COVID-19. This table comes from immunoSEQ multiplex PCR, and its TCRdb copy is limited to in-frame clones, with some not included. Of some 100,000 clones listed, approximately 80% are singletons. The sequencing input was peripheral blood. All receptors derive from a woman of 80 years or more with active or convalescent COVID-19.

The rearrangement uses TRBV7-3 and TRBJ2-2, with D tentatively TRBD1 (5 bases). CDR3 length: 14 amino acids. Trimming removed 4 bases at V and 1 base at J, with 7 bases between. The germline CDR1 and CDR2 sequences are SGHTA and FQGTGA. This CDR3 is CASSSGQNTGELFF. CDR3 bases: TGTGCCAGCAGCTCCGGACAGAACACCGGGGAGCTGTTTTTT.

The DNA of the CDR3 is TGTGCCACCAGCAGAGATCGAGCCCGCTCCTACGAGCAGTACTTC. This gives the protein CATSRDRARSYEQYF. The genes are TRBV15 and TRBJ2-7; the D is unclear. V lost 0 bases and J 0 bases, leaving 9 bases between the germline ends. Germline V gene sequence: CDR1 LNHNV, CDR2 YYDKDF (reference sequence). The CDR3 contains 15 residues.

The CDR3 protein is CSASRRDGYTF. The CDR3, as DNA: TGCAGTGCTTCCCGGAGGGACGGCTACACCTTC. This rearrangement joins TRBV20-1 to TRBJ1-2, with D perhaps TRBD1 (5 bases). Germline assignment: CDR1 DFQATT and CDR2 SNEGSKA (reference sequence). This CDR3 has 11 residues. Trimming pared 5 bases from V and 8 bases from J, leaving 12 bases between.

This clone was seen once. As DNA, the CDR3 is TGTGCCAGCAGGCCACAGGGGACAGATACGCAGTATTTT. Translated, it gives CASRPQGTDTQYF. V gene TRBV7-9 combines with J gene TRBJ2-3; 7 nucleotides agree with TRBD1. Germline V lookup: CDR1 SEHNR, CDR2 FQNEAQ (reference sequence). The CDR3 is made up of 13 amino acids. The ends lost 6 bases at V and 3 bases at J; junction bases unmatched: 3.

This clone was observed a handful of times. The chain has TRBV7-3 and TRBJ2-2, with TRBD1 identical over 7 bases. V trimming: 5 bases; J trimming: 6 bases; junction bases outside the gene matches: 3. Germline V lookup: CDR1 SGHTA, CDR2 FQGTGA. The CDR3 is 13 amino acids. The CDR3 region has the DNA TGTGCCAGCAGCACCGGACAGGCCGGGGAGCTGTTTTTT. Its protein is CASSTGQAGELFF.